These 18 T cell receptor beta chains were sequenced from one sample in a study of T cells in Graves' hyperthyroidism and ophthalmopathy. Regions amplified from RNA transcripts were the TCR beta CDR3 regions. HTBI primers drove first-round RT-PCR of the TCR CDR3. Using its own MiXCR run on the multiplex PCR reads, TCRdb lists one record per CDR3 protein. The sample records about 260,000 distinct CDR3 sequences, 20% to 25% being singletons. The sequencing input was blood. All receptors derive from a man aged 25-40 years with Graves' ophthalmopathy.

CDR3 nucleotides: TGTGCCAGCCAGGGGGGGAAGACTAGGAGCTCCTACGAGCAGTACTTC. Protein sequence: CASQGGKTRSSYEQYF. This chain uses TRBV10-3 with TRBJ2-7; D tentatively fits TRBD1 or TRBD2 (7 bases each). Germline V gene sequence: CDR1 ENHRY, CDR2 SYGVKD. The CDR3 totals 16 residues. The V end lost 10 bases, the J end lost 0 bases, and 22 bases lay between the germline ends.

A word on this clonotype: The CDR3 does not end in the conserved phenylalanine or tryptophan, so this is likely a read error. The V and J genes are TRBV5-1 and TRBJ1-1; TRBD1 matches at 7 bases. The CDR3 has 15 amino acids. Germline V gene data show CDR1 as SGHRS and CDR2 as YFSETQ. The trim removed 2 bases at V and 3 bases at J, leaving 7 bases unmatched. Written as DNA, the CDR3 is TGCGCCAGCAGCTTAGGGCCAGGGGGGGACACTGAAGCTTTCCTT. It encodes CASSLGPGGDTEAFL.

This clonotype was detected ten times or more. The chain combines TRBV12-3 or TRBV12-4 with TRBJ2-3; no clear D gene. CDR3 length equals 15 residues. V lost 0 bases and J 0 bases, leaving 7 bases between the germline ends. The CDR3 region has the DNA TGTGCCAGCAGTTTAGCCCCTACAAGCACAGATACGCAGTATTTT. Translated: CASSLAPTSTDTQYF.

This clonotype was detected many times. This chain uses TRBV28 with TRBJ1-1; 9 nucleotides match TRBD1. The CDR3 spans 12 residues. Germline V gene sequence: CDR1 MDHEN, CDR2 SYDVKM. Germline trimming cut 6 bases from V and 11 bases from J; bases unmatched to any gene: 7. The CDR3 here is CASSRGDRAAFF. CDR3 DNA sequence: TGTGCCAGCAGCCGGGGGGACAGGGCTGCTTTCTTT.

This clonotype was seen only a few times. The rearrangement uses TRBV10-3 and TRBJ2-7, with D hard to call. The CDR3 length is 13 residues. The germline CDR1 and CDR2 sequences are ENHRY and SYGVKD. The V and J ends lost 2 bases and 2 bases respectively, with 7 bases between them. The CDR3, as DNA: TGTGCCATCAGTGAGCCTACCCCCTACGAGCAGTACTTC. Translated, it gives CAISEPTPYEQYF.

On this clonotype: A much larger clone sits a single nucleotide away, making a read error possible. This rearrangement joins TRBV28 to TRBJ2-3; D tentatively fits TRBD1 or TRBD2 (5 bases each). Per germline, CDR1 MDHEN and CDR2 SYDVKM. With 5 bases removed from V and 10 bases from J, the gap between germline ends came to 13 bases. CDR3 size: 12 residues. CDR3 DNA: TGTGCCAGCAGTAGAGCGGTAGGGGCGCAGTATTTT. This encodes CASSRAVGAQYF.

This clonotype was observed many times. This chain joins TRBV7-2 and TRBJ2-3; D remains unclear. The germline V gene has CDR1 SGHTA and CDR2 FQGNSA. CDR3 length: 13 amino acids. The V and J ends lost 4 bases and 5 bases respectively, with 10 bases between them. The chain's CDR3 is CASSSSWEDTQYF. The DNA for the CDR3 is TGTGCCAGCAGCTCCTCGTGGGAAGATACGCAGTATTTT.

Many counts were recorded for this clonotype. This sequence joins TRBV2 and TRBJ2-1; 8 positions match TRBD1. V lost 5 bases and J lost 7; bases outside the gene matches: 10. The CDR3 covers 15 residues. In germline, CDR1 is SNHLY, CDR2 FYNNEI. CDR3 nucleotide sequence: TGTGCCAGCAGTAGGACCGGGACAGGCAGTAATGAGCAGTTCTTC. Protein sequence: CASSRTGTGSNEQFF.

This clonotype occurred a few times. The rearrangement links TRBV12-3 or TRBV12-4 to TRBJ2-1, with 11 bases fitting TRBD2. The ends lost 6 bases at V and 5 bases at J; junction bases unmatched: 6. The CDR3 is 15 amino acids. The CDR3 coding sequence is TGTGCCAGCAGCCCCGCTAGCGGGAGGAACAATGAGCAGTTCTTC. This codes for CASSPASGRNNEQFF.

The gene calls are TRBV20-1 and TRBJ2-1; 8 nucleotides line up with TRBD2. The length of the CDR3 is 14 residues. Germline V gene data show CDR1 as DFQATT and CDR2 as SNEGSKA (reference sequence). V trimming: 4 bases; J trimming: 7 bases; junction bases outside the gene matches: 9. The CDR3: CSATLLAGQNEQFF. CDR3 sequence (DNA): TGCAGTGCTACGCTTCTAGCGGGCCAAAATGAGCAGTTCTTC.

This clonotype was observed a few times. One end of the junction is discordant with germline, which a read error may explain. The chain joins TRBV15 to TRBJ1-6, with D unresolved. The CDR3 contains 13 residues. Germline-derived CDR1 and CDR2 are LNHNV and YYDKDF (reference sequence). CDR3 loop: CATSRDKGSPLHF. DNA of the CDR3: TGTGCCACCAGCCGAGACAAAGGTTCACCCCTCCACTTT.

This clonotype has just a few counts. The J gene is TRBJ2-4, the V gene TRBV11-2, with D possibly matching TRBD1 (5 bases). CDR1 is SGHAT, CDR2 FQNNGV, per germline. CDR3 length equals 15 residues. V lost 5 bases to trimming and J lost 6 bases, with 17 bases between them. This CDR3 reads CASSQAGPKGNIQYF. CDR3 DNA sequence: TGTGCCAGCAGCCAAGCAGGGCCGAAGGGAAACATTCAGTACTTC.

For this clonotype: Being one base from a much bigger clone, this may be a read error. The chain carries TRBV2 and TRBJ2-1; D is possibly TRBD1 (7 bases). Trimming removed 6 bases from V and 10 bases from J, with 13 bases in between. Germline V gene lookup returns CDR1 SNHLY and CDR2 FYNNEI. The CDR3 is made up of 12 amino acids. CDR3 sequence: CASRSTGREQFF. In DNA, the CDR3 is TGTGCCAGCAGATCGACAGGGAGGGAGCAGTTCTTC. The variable domain in full, completed from reference TRBV2 and TRBJ2-1, reads EPEVTQTPSHQVTQMGQEVILRCVPISNHLYFYWYRQILGQKVEFLVSFYNNEISEKSEIFDDQFSVERPDGSNFTLKIRSTKLEDSAMYFCASRSTGREQFFGPGTRLTVL.

CDR3 bases: TGTGCCACCAGTGATCGTCCTCAGGGGTGGGCGCGAGGCTACACCTTC. As protein: CATSDRPQGWARGYTF. The gene calls are TRBV24-1 and TRBJ1-2, with D possibly TRBD1 on 6 matching bases. The V gene lost 3 bases and the J gene lost 8 bases, with 21 bases spanning the gap. Germline CDR1 and CDR2: KGHDR and SFDVKD. This CDR3 is built from 16 residues.

V usage is TRBV19 and J usage is TRBJ2-7; 8 bases fit TRBD2. V lost 4 bases and J lost 3; bases outside the gene matches: 8. The CDR3 loop spans 15 amino acids. The germline V gene has CDR1 LNHDA and CDR2 SQIVND (reference sequence). The CDR3 here is CASSTTPGGNYEQYF. As DNA, the CDR3 is TGTGCCAGTAGTACCACACCGGGAGGGAACTACGAGCAGTACTTC.

This clonotype appeared a few times. The chain has TRBV6-1 and TRBJ1-5; TRBD1 aligns across 7 bases. CDR1 and CDR2 from the germline V gene are MNHNS and SASEGT. This CDR3 spans 15 amino acids. Germline trimming cut 5 bases from V and 6 bases from J; bases unmatched to any gene: 10. The CDR3 is CASSSLTGMGQPQHF. The CDR3 DNA sequence: TGTGCCAGCAGTTCGCTGACAGGGATGGGTCAGCCCCAGCATTTT.

There are many counts of this clonotype. The chain has TRBV3-1 and TRBJ2-3, with D unresolved. The germline V gene encodes CDR1 LGHDT and CDR2 YNNKEL (reference sequence). V was clipped by 6 bases and J by 6 bases, with 7 bases between them. The CDR3 runs 11 residues. CDR3 sequence (DNA): TGTGCCAGCAGGGGGTTTGATACGCAGTATTTT. Its protein is CASRGFDTQYF.

This clonotype was observed once. It may be a read error: a sequence one base away is much more abundant. The V gene is TRBV27, the J gene TRBJ2-5; D is uncertain. The germline gives CDR1 MNHEY, CDR2 SMNVEV (reference sequence). V dropped 6 bases and J dropped 1 base, with 12 bases sitting between them. There are 14 residues in the CDR3. CDR3 sequence reads: CASSLNRIQETQYF. As DNA, the CDR3 is TGTGCCAGCAGCCTAAACCGGATCCAAGAGACCCAGTACTTC.